Below, one TCR beta chain is given with its context. The data originate from a study of blood T cell repertoires in COVID-19. The wider study: The United States, Italy and Spain were the sources of the acute and convalescent COVID-19 samples.

The age range of participants was 18 to 89 years, with residence in about two dozen US areas. Methods used by the authors: Amplification of reference gene primers was used by the study to estimate nucleated cell counts. Clones were read by immunoSEQ multiplex PCR, and TCRdb kept only the in-frame ones, dropping some. The V and J calls and clone size are taken from that table; D and trimming were inferred from the DNA. Of 300,000 to 500,000 clones listed, roughly 90% are singletons. Input material: PBMCs or T cells enriched from blood (not recorded which). The sequence came from a woman aged 25 to 39 with acute COVID-19.

Here the CDR3 DNA reads TGTGCCAGCAGTTATGACAGGGGACGGCCTGAAGCTTTCTTT. This encodes CASSYDRGRPEAFF. V and J are TRBV6-5 and TRBJ1-1; 8 nucleotides align to TRBD1. J gave up 6 bases and V 3 bases, and 6 bases lay outside the gene matches. Germline V gene lookup returns CDR1 MNHEY and CDR2 SVGAGI. The CDR3 is 14 amino acids.